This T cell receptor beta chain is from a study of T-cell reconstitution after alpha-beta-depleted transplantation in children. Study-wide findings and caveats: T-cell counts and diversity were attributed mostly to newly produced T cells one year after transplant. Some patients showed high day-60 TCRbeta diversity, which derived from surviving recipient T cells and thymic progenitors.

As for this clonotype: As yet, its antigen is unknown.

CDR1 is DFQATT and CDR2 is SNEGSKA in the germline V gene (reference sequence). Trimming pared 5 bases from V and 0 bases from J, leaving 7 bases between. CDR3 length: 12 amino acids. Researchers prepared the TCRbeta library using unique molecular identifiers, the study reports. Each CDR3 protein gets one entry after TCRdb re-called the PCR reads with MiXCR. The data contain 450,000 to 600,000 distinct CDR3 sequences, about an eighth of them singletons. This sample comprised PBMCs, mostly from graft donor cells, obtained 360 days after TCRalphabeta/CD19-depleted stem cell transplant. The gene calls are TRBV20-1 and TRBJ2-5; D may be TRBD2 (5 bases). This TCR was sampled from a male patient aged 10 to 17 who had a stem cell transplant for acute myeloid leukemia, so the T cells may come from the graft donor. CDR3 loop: CSAVGDQETQYF. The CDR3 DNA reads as TGCAGTGCTGTGGGAGACCAAGAGACCCAGTACTTC.